The present T cell receptor beta chain was sequenced within a study of shared clonotypes between healthy human individuals. Per the original data handling: Sequence data from immunoSEQ were junction-only and lacked quality scores; consequently, filtering differed. TCRdb's copy holds only in-frame clones and misses some; the assay was immunoSEQ multiplex PCR. That table gives V, J and clone size, and the DNA gave D and trimming. The repertoire has a few million clones, about 93% of them found once; the top ten carry more than 1.5%. It was CD45RO-negative cells, positively selected for CCR7, that made up naive CD8 cells, with terminally differentiated effector memory CD45RA+ cells excluded. Study results and limitations: The diversity represented, both genetic and in exposure history, was limited by few donors.

Turning to this clone: The antigen is unknown.

This receptor was obtained from a man aged 18 to 30 in good health. Some clones in this sample may be carry-over from other donors' samples. Sequenced: naive CD8+ T cells from PBMCs.

Here the CDR3 DNA reads TGTGCCAGCAGCCTCTCCCAGGGGCGTTCCTACGAGCAGTACTTC. Residues: CASSLSQGRSYEQYF. The J gene is TRBJ2-7, the V gene TRBV11-1; maybe TRBD1 (6 bases). V dropped 5 bases and J dropped 1 base, with 15 bases sitting between them. The V gene's germline CDR1 is SGHAT and CDR2 FQDESV (reference sequence). This CDR3 region has 15 residues.